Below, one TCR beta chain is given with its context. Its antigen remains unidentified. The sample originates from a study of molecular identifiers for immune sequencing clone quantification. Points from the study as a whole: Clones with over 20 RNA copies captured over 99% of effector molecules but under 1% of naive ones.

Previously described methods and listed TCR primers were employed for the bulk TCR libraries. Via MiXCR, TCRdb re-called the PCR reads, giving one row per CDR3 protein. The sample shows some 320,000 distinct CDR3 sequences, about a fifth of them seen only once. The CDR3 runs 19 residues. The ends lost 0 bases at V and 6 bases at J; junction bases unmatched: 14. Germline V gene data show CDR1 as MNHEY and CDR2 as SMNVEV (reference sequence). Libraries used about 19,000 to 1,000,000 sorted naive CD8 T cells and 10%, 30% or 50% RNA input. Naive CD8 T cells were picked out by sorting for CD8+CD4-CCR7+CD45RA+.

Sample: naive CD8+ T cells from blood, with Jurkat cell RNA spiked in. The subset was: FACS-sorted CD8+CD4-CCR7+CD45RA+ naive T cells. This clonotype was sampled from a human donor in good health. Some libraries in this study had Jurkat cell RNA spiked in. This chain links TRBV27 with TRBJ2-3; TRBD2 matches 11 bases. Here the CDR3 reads CASSLSTSGSGGSWDTQYF. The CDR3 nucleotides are TGTGCCAGCAGTTTATCTACTAGCGGGAGCGGAGGGTCGTGGGATACGCAGTATTTT.